This TCR beta chain was recovered during a study of blood T cells in healthy people across ages. CDR1 and CDR2 (germline): LGHNA, YNFKEQ. Trimming shortened V by 4 bases and J by 3 bases, and 12 bases separated the two germline ends. The CDR3 covers 15 residues. Primers used in a second PCR of about 6 to 11 cycles were a sample-barcoded 5' primer and a J-beta primer mix. TCRdb used MiXCR to reprocess the 5' RACE reads, holding one entry per CDR3 protein. The sample includes 450,000 to 700,000 distinct CDR3 sequences, approximately 25% seen only once; the top ten take roughly 18%. Notes on the study in general: There were more naive CD4+ cells and higher diversity in long-lived donors than in aged donors.

This clonotype turned up a few times. Its antigen remains unknown. This receptor was identified in a woman in her 70s in good health. The gene calls are TRBV4-2 and TRBJ1-4; D is undetermined. Sequenced: blood. The CDR3 DNA follows: TGTGCCAGCAGCCTCGGCTCTTTGGCTAATGAAAAACTGTTTTTT. Residues: CASSLGSLANEKLFF.